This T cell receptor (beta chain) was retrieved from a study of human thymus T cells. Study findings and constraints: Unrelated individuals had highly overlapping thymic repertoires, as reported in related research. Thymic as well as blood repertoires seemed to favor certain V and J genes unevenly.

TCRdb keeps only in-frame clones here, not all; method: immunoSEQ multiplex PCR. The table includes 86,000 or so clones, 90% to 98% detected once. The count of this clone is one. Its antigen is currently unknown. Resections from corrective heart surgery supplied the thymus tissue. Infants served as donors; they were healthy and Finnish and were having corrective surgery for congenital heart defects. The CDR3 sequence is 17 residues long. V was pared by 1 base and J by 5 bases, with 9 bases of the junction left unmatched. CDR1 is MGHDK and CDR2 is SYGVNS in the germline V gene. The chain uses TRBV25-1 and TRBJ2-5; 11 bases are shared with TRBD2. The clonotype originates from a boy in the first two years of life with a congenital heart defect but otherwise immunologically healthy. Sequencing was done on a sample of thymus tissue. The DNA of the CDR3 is TGTGCCAGCAGTGAATGGCCTAGCGGGGGGTCGAGGGAGACCCAGTACTTC. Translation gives CASSEWPSGGSRETQYF.